A selection of T cell receptor beta chains follows, all from one sample in a study of cytomegalovirus exposure and HLA in healthy donors. Sequencing was performed with immunoSEQ multiplex PCR; in TCRdb, only in-frame clones are kept and a portion is missing. The table records about 180,000 clones, 80% to 90% of them present only once. The sample taken for sequencing was PBMCs. Receptor source: a girl under 10 years old in good health and CMV-seropositive. CDR3s include the opening cysteine and the closing phenylalanine or tryptophan. The D gene is left open where the match is weak. For some rows the clone size is stated as once, few or many, or as a class when expanded; others skip it.

v_call: TRBV7-8; d_call: NA; clone_size: NA; j_call: TRBJ2-1; cdr3_nt: TGTGCCAGCAGCTACCGTCAGACTAGTTACAATGAGCAGTTCTTC; cdr3_aa: CASSYRQTSYNEQFF
v_call: TRBV9; d_call: NA; clone_size: NA; j_call: TRBJ2-3; cdr3_nt: TGTGCCAGCAGCGTAGAGGTGGGAGTCTCAGATACGCAGTATTTT; cdr3_aa: CASSVEVGVSDTQYF
v_call: TRBV2; d_call: NA; clone_size: NA; j_call: TRBJ2-3; cdr3_nt: TGTGCCAGTCTTTACAGAGCAGATACGCAGTATTTT; cdr3_aa: CASLYRADTQYF
v_call: TRBV11-3; d_call: NA; clone_size: NA; j_call: TRBJ2-1; cdr3_nt: TGTGCCAGCAGCCCCAGCTACAATGAGCAGTTCTTC; cdr3_aa: CASSPSYNEQFF
v_call: TRBV7-8; d_call: TRBD1; clone_size: NA; j_call: TRBJ2-4; cdr3_nt: TGTGCCAGCAGCTTAGTTGAGGGGGCTGCCAAAAACATTCAGTACTTC; cdr3_aa: CASSLVEGAAKNIQYF
v_call: TRBV7-9; d_call: TRBD1; clone_size: once; j_call: TRBJ2-1; cdr3_nt: TGTGCCAGCAGACCCCGGACAGGGGGTTTTCAGGTCTACAATGAGCAGTTCTTC; cdr3_aa: CASRPRTGGFQVYNEQFF
v_call: TRBV9; d_call: TRBD2; clone_size: NA; j_call: TRBJ2-1; cdr3_nt: TGTGCCAGCAGCCCTCTAGCGGGAGGATTCTACAATGAGCAGTTCTTC; cdr3_aa: CASSPLAGGFYNEQFF
v_call: TRBV25-1; d_call: TRBD1; clone_size: NA; j_call: TRBJ1-4; cdr3_nt: TGTGCCAGCAGTTCAACGGGACAGATTAATGAAAAACTGTTTTTT; cdr3_aa: CASSSTGQINEKLFF
v_call: TRBV5-6; d_call: TRBD1; clone_size: once; j_call: TRBJ2-2; cdr3_nt: TGTGCCAGCAGCCCGCAGCAGTACAGGGGGCCCGCCGGGGAGCTGTTTTTT; cdr3_aa: CASSPQQYRGPAGELFF
v_call: TRBV6-6; d_call: TRBD2; clone_size: NA; j_call: TRBJ2-4; cdr3_nt: TGTGCCAGCAGTTACGGGGCGGGAGCCAGCAAAAACATTCAGTACTTC; cdr3_aa: CASSYGAGASKNIQYF
v_call: TRBV12-5; d_call: NA; clone_size: NA; j_call: TRBJ2-2; cdr3_nt: TGTGCTAGTGGTTTGGGCCAGGGGGGCACCGGGGAGCTGTTTTTT; cdr3_aa: CASGLGQGGTGELFF
v_call: TRBV14; d_call: TRBD1; clone_size: NA; j_call: TRBJ1-4; cdr3_nt: TGTGCCAGCAGTCATATAGACTTTAAGGGACAGGCAACTAATGAAAAACTGTTTTTT; cdr3_aa: CASSHIDFKGQATNEKLFF
v_call: TRBV19; d_call: TRBD2; clone_size: NA; j_call: TRBJ2-1; cdr3_nt: TGTGCCAGTACGCCGGGACTAGATTATGAGCAGTTCTTC; cdr3_aa: CASTPGLDYEQFF
v_call: TRBV29-1; d_call: NA; clone_size: NA; j_call: TRBJ2-3; cdr3_nt: TGCAGCGTTAGGGAGGCGGGCACAGATACGCAGTATTTT; cdr3_aa: CSVREAGTDTQYF
v_call: TRBV13; d_call: TRBD2; clone_size: NA; j_call: TRBJ2-1; cdr3_nt: TGTGCCAGCAGTCTGAGACTAGCGGCCTCCAATGAGCAGTTCTTC; cdr3_aa: CASSLRLAASNEQFF
v_call: TRBV28; d_call: NA; clone_size: once; j_call: TRBJ1-1; cdr3_nt: TGTGCCAGCAGTTTACAGGCGCGTTTGAACACTGAAGCTTTCTTT; cdr3_aa: CASSLQARLNTEAFF
v_call: TRBV19; d_call: NA; clone_size: NA; j_call: TRBJ1-5; cdr3_nt: TGTGCCAGTAGAGGGCAGGGGTTAGAGCAGCCCCAGCATTTT; cdr3_aa: CASRGQGLEQPQHF
v_call: TRBV7-3; d_call: TRBD1; clone_size: NA; j_call: TRBJ1-2; cdr3_nt: TGTGCCAGCAGCTTAGTGGGGGGACAGGGCTCCTATGGCTACACCTTC; cdr3_aa: CASSLVGGQGSYGYTF
v_call: TRBV29-1; d_call: NA; clone_size: NA; j_call: TRBJ1-2; cdr3_nt: TGCAGCGTTGTACTCCAGGGGCGCGAAAGATATGGCTACACCTTC; cdr3_aa: CSVVLQGRERYGYTF
v_call: TRBV4-1; d_call: NA; clone_size: NA; j_call: TRBJ1-4; cdr3_nt: TGCGCCAGCAGCCAAACGCCTCTGGCCAATGAAAAACTGTTTTTT; cdr3_aa: CASSQTPLANEKLFF
v_call: TRBV30; d_call: NA; clone_size: NA; j_call: TRBJ2-1; cdr3_nt: TGTGCCTGGAGCTTCCGGGACTCCTACAATGAGCAGTTCTTC; cdr3_aa: CAWSFRDSYNEQFF
v_call: TRBV2; d_call: NA; clone_size: NA; j_call: TRBJ2-7; cdr3_nt: TGTGCCAGCAGTGAAATGGGGCAGGCCTACGAGCAGTACTTC; cdr3_aa: CASSEMGQAYEQYF
v_call: TRBV5-1; d_call: NA; clone_size: NA; j_call: TRBJ2-1; cdr3_nt: TGCGCCAGCAGCTTTGCCCAAGCCGGAGATGAGCAGTTCTTC; cdr3_aa: CASSFAQAGDEQFF
v_call: TRBV2; d_call: NA; clone_size: NA; j_call: TRBJ1-2; cdr3_nt: TGTGCCAGCAGTCGGGACTCTGGCTACACCTTC; cdr3_aa: CASSRDSGYTF
v_call: TRBV5-8; d_call: NA; clone_size: NA; j_call: TRBJ2-7; cdr3_nt: TGTGCCAGCAGCCGATACTTAACGTACGAGCAGTACTTC; cdr3_aa: CASSRYLTYEQYF
v_call: TRBV4-1; d_call: TRBD1; clone_size: NA; j_call: TRBJ1-4; cdr3_nt: TGCGCCAGCAGCCAACCAGGACAGGGGGGCCTCGGAAAACTGTTTTTT; cdr3_aa: CASSQPGQGGLGKLFF
v_call: TRBV21-1; d_call: NA; clone_size: NA; j_call: TRBJ2-1; cdr3_nt: TGTGCCAGCAGCACACGGACAGGGAAAGGCAATGAGCAGTTCTTC; cdr3_aa: CASSTRTGKGNEQFF
v_call: TRBV6-6; d_call: TRBD2; clone_size: NA; j_call: TRBJ2-2; cdr3_nt: TGTGCCAGCAGTGGGAAGGGACTAGCGGGCGGGGAGCTGTTTTTT; cdr3_aa: CASSGKGLAGGELFF
v_call: TRBV5-6; d_call: NA; clone_size: once; j_call: TRBJ1-2; cdr3_nt: TGTGCCAGCAGCAGAGGACAGCCTCATATCTATGGCTACACCTTC; cdr3_aa: CASSRGQPHIYGYTF
v_call: TRBV30; d_call: NA; clone_size: NA; j_call: TRBJ1-1; cdr3_nt: TGTGCCTGGAGCTCCGGGGGGCCGGCGAGTGAAGCTTTCTTT; cdr3_aa: CAWSSGGPASEAFF
v_call: TRBV25-1; d_call: TRBD2; clone_size: NA; j_call: TRBJ2-3; cdr3_nt: TGTGCCAGCAGTGAATCAAACCGTTGGAGGGAGGGGACAGATACGCAGTATTTT; cdr3_aa: CASSESNRWREGTDTQYF
v_call: TRBV11-1; d_call: TRBD1; clone_size: once; j_call: TRBJ2-3; cdr3_nt: TGTGCCAGCAGCTTAAGGACAGGAGTAAGCACAGATACGCAGTATTTT; cdr3_aa: CASSLRTGVSTDTQYF
v_call: TRBV5-6; d_call: TRBD1; clone_size: NA; j_call: TRBJ1-2; cdr3_nt: TGTGCCAGCAGCAGAATCTGGACAGGGCTTAACTATGGCTACACCTTC; cdr3_aa: CASSRIWTGLNYGYTF
v_call: TRBV18; d_call: NA; clone_size: NA; j_call: TRBJ2-3; cdr3_nt: TGTGCCAGCTCACCCCGCGGCACAGATACGCAGTATTTT; cdr3_aa: CASSPRGTDTQYF
v_call: TRBV4-1; d_call: TRBD2; clone_size: NA; j_call: TRBJ2-5; cdr3_nt: TGCGCCAGCAGCCAAGGACTAGCGGGCAAAGAGACCCAGTACTTC; cdr3_aa: CASSQGLAGKETQYF
v_call: TRBV5-4; d_call: NA; clone_size: NA; j_call: TRBJ2-4; cdr3_nt: TGTGCCAGCCGAGACAGGAACATTCAGTACTTC; cdr3_aa: CASRDRNIQYF
v_call: TRBV2; d_call: NA; clone_size: NA; j_call: TRBJ1-1; cdr3_nt: TGTGCCAGCTCTGCAGAGAACACTGAAGCTTTCTTT; cdr3_aa: CASSAENTEAFF
v_call: TRBV29-1; d_call: NA; clone_size: NA; j_call: TRBJ1-2; cdr3_nt: TGCAGCGTTGACCACACTAACTATGGCTACACCTTC; cdr3_aa: CSVDHTNYGYTF
v_call: TRBV13; d_call: TRBD1; clone_size: NA; j_call: TRBJ1-5; cdr3_nt: TGTGCCAGCAGCTTAAGGGGGCGCGGGACCTCAAGGGATTTAAATCAGCCCCAGCATTTT; cdr3_aa: CASSLRGRGTSRDLNQPQHF
v_call: TRBV6-1; d_call: NA; clone_size: NA; j_call: TRBJ1-3; cdr3_nt: TGTGCCAGCAGTTTCAGTGGAAACACCATATATTTT; cdr3_aa: CASSFSGNTIYF
v_call: TRBV15; d_call: TRBD1; clone_size: NA; j_call: TRBJ1-1; cdr3_nt: TGTGCCATCTCGGACAGGGCCTCTGAAGCTTTCTTT; cdr3_aa: CAISDRASEAFF
v_call: TRBV5-4; d_call: TRBD2; clone_size: NA; j_call: TRBJ2-2; cdr3_nt: TGTGCCAGCAGCGGGCTAGCGGCCGGGGAGCTGTTTTTT; cdr3_aa: CASSGLAAGELFF
v_call: TRBV7-9; d_call: NA; clone_size: NA; j_call: TRBJ1-6; cdr3_nt: TGTGCCAGCAGCAGAGGGAGGTCGGGGACGGCTTCACCCCTCCACTTT; cdr3_aa: CASSRGRSGTASPLHF
v_call: TRBV30; d_call: NA; clone_size: NA; j_call: TRBJ2-7; cdr3_nt: TGTGCCTGGAGTGGACTGGACGAGCAGTACTTC; cdr3_aa: CAWSGLDEQYF
v_call: TRBV5-1; d_call: NA; clone_size: NA; j_call: TRBJ1-2; cdr3_nt: TGCGCCAGCAGCCCCCTTGGGCCCAACTATGGCTACACCTTC; cdr3_aa: CASSPLGPNYGYTF
v_call: TRBV5-1; d_call: TRBD1; clone_size: NA; j_call: TRBJ1-4; cdr3_nt: TGCGCCAGCAGCACCCGGGACAGAAATGAAAAACTGTTTTTT; cdr3_aa: CASSTRDRNEKLFF